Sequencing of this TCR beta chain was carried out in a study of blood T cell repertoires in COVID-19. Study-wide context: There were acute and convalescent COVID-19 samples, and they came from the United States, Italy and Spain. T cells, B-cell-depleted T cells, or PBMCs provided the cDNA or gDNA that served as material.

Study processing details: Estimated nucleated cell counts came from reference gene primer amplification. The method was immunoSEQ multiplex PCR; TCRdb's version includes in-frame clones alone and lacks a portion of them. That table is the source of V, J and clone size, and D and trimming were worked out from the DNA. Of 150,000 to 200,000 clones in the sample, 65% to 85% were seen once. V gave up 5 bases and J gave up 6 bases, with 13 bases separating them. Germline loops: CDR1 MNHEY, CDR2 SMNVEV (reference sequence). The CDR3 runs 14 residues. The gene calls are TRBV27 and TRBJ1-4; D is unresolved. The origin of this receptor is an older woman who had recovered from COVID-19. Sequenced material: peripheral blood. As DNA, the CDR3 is TGTGCCAGCAGTGCCCGGCGGTCGGATGAAAAACTGTTTTTT. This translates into CASSARRSDEKLFF.